This entry lists 27 T cell receptor beta chains sequenced from one sample in a study of blood T cells in healthy people across ages (dated by TCRdb to about 2015). Library creation used 5' RACE. TCRdb names Illumina HiSeq 2500 as the instrument used. A second roughly 7 to 11 cycle PCR used a sample-barcoded 5' primer and a J-beta primer mix. The public reads were run again by TCRdb, first through fastp at Q25 and then through MiXCR, and only productive beta chains were kept. All rows with the same CDR3 protein become a single entry with the most common DNA and genes. For this sample the table gives 750,000 to 950,000 distinct CDR3 sequences, of which roughly 25% were detected only once. The ten largest clones take up around 3% of the sample. These same records also appear under a second study, on T cells of mothers and their children.

Specimen: blood. Receptors originate from a boy between 10 and 17 years old in good health.

There are a few counts of this clonotype. The V call is TRBV12-3 or TRBV12-4, the J call TRBJ2-5, with D perhaps TRBD2 (6 bases). Trimming took 4 bases from V and 4 from J, leaving 13 bases between them. The CDR3 has 14 amino acids. CDR3 in amino acids: CASSSGGKGETQYF. In DNA form, the CDR3 reads TGTGCCAGCAGTTCCGGGGGTAAGGGAGAGACCCAGTACTTC.

V and J are TRBV4-1 and TRBJ2-3, with 9 bases identical to TRBD1. The V segment lost 1 base and the J segment 1 base; nucleotides outside the gene matches: 9. The CDR3 covers 18 residues. Germline V gene lookup returns CDR1 MGHRA and CDR2 YSYEKL. CDR3 loop: CASSQGINRGRGTDTQYF. As DNA, the CDR3 is TGCGCCAGCAGCCAAGGAATCAACAGGGGGCGAGGCACAGATACGCAGTATTTT.

This clonotype showed up just a few times. This chain links TRBV3-1 with TRBJ2-3; either TRBD1 or TRBD2 may fit D (6 bases each). CDR1 is LGHDT and CDR2 is YNNKEL in the germline V gene (reference sequence). The ends were cut back, 4 bases at V and 4 bases at J, with 9 bases in the middle. CDR3 length equals 13 residues. The CDR3 region is CASSRRGADTQYF. In DNA form, the CDR3 reads TGTGCCAGCAGCCGAAGGGGGGCAGATACGCAGTATTTT.

This clonotype came up many times. V and J are TRBV9 and TRBJ2-5, with 8 bases that match TRBD2. The CDR3 length is 15 residues. The germline V gene encodes CDR1 SGDLS and CDR2 YYNGEE. The V segment lost 7 bases and the J segment 2 bases; nucleotides outside the gene matches: 10. The CDR3 coding sequence is TGTGCCAGCGGGAGGGGTAGCGGGGCACAAGAGACCCAGTACTTC. Residues: CASGRGSGAQETQYF.

CDR3: CASSRWTEEQFF. CDR3 coding DNA: TGTGCCAGCAGCCGTTGGACTGAAGAGCAGTTCTTC. The chain recombines TRBV4-2 with TRBJ2-5; weak D call: TRBD2 (5 bases). The J call may be in error: the DNA end matches TRBJ2-1 better. Germline values: CDR1 LGHNA, CDR2 YNFKEQ. CDR3 size: 12 residues.

Ten or more counts support this clonotype. This chain links TRBV12-5 with TRBJ2-7; 8 nucleotides match TRBD1. Germline CDR1 reads LGHNT; CDR2 reads FRNRAP. Unmatched junction bases numbered 5, after V lost 4 bases and J lost 3 bases. This CDR3 has 14 residues. This CDR3 reads CASGSGQGLYEQYF. The CDR3 DNA reads TGTGCTAGTGGTTCAGGACAGGGACTCTACGAGCAGTACTTC. Combining the CDR3 with reference TRBV12-5 and TRBJ2-7 gives the whole variable domain DARVTQTPRHKVTEMGQEVTMRCQPILGHNTVFWYRQTMMQGLELLAYFRNRAPLDDSGMPKDRFSAEMPDATLATLKIQPSEPRDSAVYFCASGSGQGLYEQYFGPGTRLTVT.

The rearrangement joins TRBV7-2 to TRBJ2-7, with 9 bases that match TRBD2. Germline V gene data show CDR1 as SGHTA and CDR2 as FQGNSA. The CDR3 contains 16 residues. The V gene end was trimmed by 6 bases and the J gene end by 5 bases; junction bases not matched to a gene: 14. DNA of the CDR3: TGTGCCAGCAGTCCACCTAGCGGGGTGTTAAATAACGAGCAGTACTTC. Protein: CASSPPSGVLNNEQYF.

This chain links TRBV3-1 with TRBJ2-7; possibly TRBD2 for D (5 bases). Germline V gene sequence: CDR1 LGHDT, CDR2 YNNKEL (reference sequence). Trimming left V 1 base short and J 6 bases short, with 10 bases between. The CDR3 loop spans 13 amino acids. CDR3 protein: CASSQGPAGEQYF. CDR3 nucleotide sequence: TGTGCCAGCAGCCAAGGGCCGGCGGGCGAGCAGTACTTC.

The CDR3 reads CASRGEGDNQPQHF. Here the CDR3 DNA reads TGTGCCAGCAGGGGGGAGGGGGATAATCAGCCCCAGCATTTT. The chain links TRBV12-3 or TRBV12-4 to TRBJ1-5, with D perhaps TRBD1 (6 bases). The CDR3 has 14 residues. Trimming stripped 6 bases from V and 4 bases from J, with 13 bases between.

The chain combines TRBV13 with TRBJ2-5; 11 bases map to TRBD2. From germline, CDR1 is PRHDT and CDR2 FYEKMQ (reference sequence). Trimming cost V 3 bases and J 6 bases; bases outside gene matches: 3. The CDR3 consists of 14 residues. The CDR3 DNA reads as TGTGCCAGCAGCTTTAGCGGGGGGGCAAAGACCCAGTACTTC. Translating gives CASSFSGGAKTQYF. Filled out from reference TRBV13 and TRBJ2-5, the complete variable domain reads AAGVIQSPRHLIKEKRETATLKCYPIPRHDTVYWYQQGPGQDPQFLISFYEKMQSDKGSIPDRFSAQQFSDYHSELNMSSLELGDSALYFCASSFSGGAKTQYFGPGTRLLVL.

This clonotype was seen a few times. V and J are TRBV6-5 and TRBJ2-5, with D tentatively TRBD2 (5 bases). Trimming removed 4 bases from V and 11 bases from J, with 5 bases in between. This CDR3 spans 9 amino acids. CDR1 is MNHEY, CDR2 SVGAGI, per germline. The CDR3 nucleotides are TGTGCCAGCAGTTGGAGGCAGTACTTC. Its translation is CASSWRQYF.

This clonotype was observed a few times. The chain is built from TRBV29-1 and TRBJ1-2; no firm D call. The germline V and J ends were trimmed by 4 bases and 4 bases, with 7 bases remaining between them. Germline-derived CDR1 and CDR2 are SQVTM and ANQGSEA. There are 11 residues in the CDR3. Written as DNA, the CDR3 is TGCAGCGTTGCCCCTGGCTATGGCTACACCTTC. Its translation: CSVAPGYGYTF.

The genes are TRBV28 and TRBJ2-2, with 11 nucleotides matching TRBD2. Per the germline V gene, CDR1 is MDHEN and CDR2 is SYDVKM. Trimming cost V 2 bases and J 6 bases; bases outside gene matches: 2. This CDR3 has 15 residues. In nucleotides, the CDR3 is TGTGCCAGCAGTTTACGACTAGCGGGATCCGGGGAGCTGTTTTTT. Its translation: CASSLRLAGSGELFF.

The chain combines TRBV7-9 with TRBJ2-5, with 11 bases fitting TRBD2. The better agreement between TRBJ2-7 and the DNA end casts doubt on the J call. The CDR3 sequence is 14 residues long. In germline, CDR1 is SEHNR, CDR2 FQNEAQ (reference sequence). DNA of the CDR3: TGTGCCGGCACCGAGACTAGCGGGGCGGACGAGCAGTACTTC. It is translated as CAGTETSGADEQYF.

The DNA for the CDR3 is TGTGCCAGCAGCTTACATCAGGGCGCCTATGGCTACACCTTC. Translated, it gives CASSLHQGAYGYTF. This sequence joins TRBV11-2 and TRBJ1-2; possible D gene TRBD1, 5 bases. CDR1 and CDR2 (germline): SGHAT, FQNNGV. V was clipped by 2 bases and J by 4 bases, with 11 bases between them. CDR3 length equals 14 residues.

The V and J genes are TRBV12-3 or TRBV12-4 and TRBJ2-4; 16 bases map to TRBD2. The V segment lost 6 bases and the J segment 9 bases; nucleotides outside the gene matches: 8. The CDR3 has 16 residues. CDR3 sequence: CASSSGLAGGQSIQYF. CDR3 DNA: TGTGCCAGCAGCTCGGGACTAGCGGGGGGGCAGTCCATTCAGTACTTC.

A remark on this clonotype: An end of the junction differs from the germline gene, which may be a read error. The CDR3 spells CTSSSDKGSPQYEQYF. For the CDR3, the DNA is TGTACCAGCAGCTCCGATAAGGGCAGTCCCCAATACGAGCAGTACTTC. The chain couples TRBV7-9 to TRBJ2-7; no reliable D call. CDR3 length: 16 amino acids. Germline CDR1 is SEHNR and CDR2 is FQNEAQ (reference sequence).

This clonotype was counted a few times. V usage is TRBV27 and J usage is TRBJ2-7, with TRBD2 matching over 9 bases. The J call may be faulty, since TRBJ2-1 better matches the DNA end. The CDR3 consists of 16 residues. Germline-derived CDR1 and CDR2 are MNHEY and SMNVEV (reference sequence). The DNA of the CDR3 is TGTGCCAGCAGTAGGGCGGGGGGGACCTTATACAATGAGCAGTTCTTC. Protein product: CASSRAGGTLYNEQFF.

The table lists this clonotype with many counts. The J gene is TRBJ1-2, the V gene TRBV5-8, with D unclear. CDR3 size: 14 residues. CDR1 is SGHTS, CDR2 YDEGEE, per germline. Trimming took off 5 bases at V and 0 bases at J, with 11 bases between the two ends. CDR3 sequence: CASRPLGTNYGYTF. CDR3 coding DNA: TGTGCCAGCAGGCCTTTGGGGACTAACTATGGCTACACCTTC.

This clonotype has more than one count but fewer than ten. V gene TRBV6-1 combines with J gene TRBJ2-7; D is perhaps TRBD1 or TRBD2 (5 bases each). CDR1 is MNHNS, CDR2 SASEGT, per germline. The length of the CDR3 is 15 residues. V was shortened by 3 bases and J by 1 base, with 13 bases between the two germline ends. Here the CDR3 DNA reads TGTGCCAGCAGTGACGGGGCAGGGCGTTCCTACGAGCAGTACTTC. Amino acids: CASSDGAGRSYEQYF.

Of note for this clonotype: Given a much more abundant clone one base away, this may be a read error. This chain joins TRBV6-2 or TRBV6-3 and TRBJ1-1; no definite D call. The CDR3 consists of 12 residues. Germline assignment: CDR1 MNHEY and CDR2 SVGEGT. The ends were cut back, 2 bases at V and 4 bases at J, with 5 bases in the middle. CDR3 bases: TGTGCCAGCAGTTACACGGGCACTGAAGCTTTCTTT. Amino acid sequence: CASSYTGTEAFF.

The V gene is TRBV20-1, the J gene TRBJ1-2; 11 bases are shared with TRBD1. Looked up from germline, CDR1 is DFQATT and CDR2 is SNEGSKA (reference sequence). The CDR3 contains 13 residues. Trimming took 2 bases from V and 8 from J; bases not matched to a gene: 4. The CDR3 coding sequence is TGCAGTGCTAGACCGGACAGGGGGCGCGGCTACACCTTC. Translating it yields CSARPDRGRGYTF.

The gene calls are TRBV20-1 and TRBJ2-7, with TRBD2 identical over 11 bases. The J segment lost 1 base and the V segment lost 4 bases, leaving 3 bases of the junction unmatched. Looked up from germline, CDR1 is DFQATT and CDR2 is SNEGSKA (reference sequence). The CDR3 spans 14 residues. The DNA of the CDR3 is TGCAGTGCTAAACGACTAGCGGGGTCCTACGAGCAGTACTTC. Its protein is CSAKRLAGSYEQYF.

The V and J genes are TRBV18 and TRBJ1-4, with no clear D. The CDR3 extends over 15 amino acids. V lost 5 bases and J lost 2, with 12 bases in between. Germline V CDR1 and CDR2: KGHSH, LQKENI. In DNA form, the CDR3 reads TGTGCCAGCTCAACCAGTACAAGGACTAATGAAAAACTGTTTTTT. Protein sequence: CASSTSTRTNEKLFF.

The V call is TRBV7-2, the J call TRBJ2-3, with D possibly matching TRBD1 (5 bases). Germline V gene data show CDR1 as SGHTA and CDR2 as FQGNSA. Trimming shortened V by 4 bases and J by 2 bases, and 13 bases separated the two germline ends. This CDR3 region has 15 residues. The CDR3 protein is CASSSLRALTDTQYF. The CDR3 region has the DNA TGTGCCAGCAGCTCCCTCAGGGCGCTCACAGATACGCAGTATTTT. Looking up the rest from reference TRBV7-2 and TRBJ2-3 gives the full variable domain: GAGVSQSPSNKVTEKGKDVELRCDPISGHTALYWYRQSLGQGLEFLIYFQGNSAPDKSGLPSDRFSAERTGGSVSTLTIQRTQQEDSAVYLCASSSLRALTDTQYFGPGTRLTVL.

The chain is built from TRBV30 and TRBJ2-1; 11 nucleotides align to TRBD2. TRBJ2-5 explains the end of the DNA better; the J call may be wrong. Per the germline V gene, CDR1 is GTSNPN and CDR2 is SVGIG (reference sequence). The CDR3 covers 13 residues. CDR3 amino acids: CARSGGAQETQYF. CDR3 DNA sequence: TGTGCCCGTAGCGGGGGGGCACAAGAGACCCAGTACTTC.

V is TRBV13 and J is TRBJ2-7, with D possibly TRBD2 on 5 matching bases. Trimming shortened V by 5 bases and J by 8 bases, and 16 bases separated the two germline ends. Germline loops: CDR1 PRHDT, CDR2 FYEKMQ (reference sequence). The CDR3 runs to 13 residues. Here the CDR3 reads CASSPLRESQQYF. The CDR3 bases are TGTGCCAGCAGCCCGCTAAGGGAGTCGCAGCAGTACTTC. Variable domain in full (rest from reference TRBV13 and TRBJ2-7): AAGVIQSPRHLIKEKRETATLKCYPIPRHDTVYWYQQGPGQDPQFLISFYEKMQSDKGSIPDRFSAQQFSDYHSELNMSSLELGDSALYFCASSPLRESQQYFGPGTRLTVT.